This T cell receptor (beta chain) was found in a study of T cell responses to AZD1222 COVID-19 vaccine. Germline CDR1 reads MGHRA; CDR2 reads YSYEKL. The CDR3 spans 14 residues. Germline trimming cut 0 bases from V and 9 bases from J; bases unmatched to any gene: 5. The data were produced by immunoSEQ multiplex PCR, yet TCRdb's version contains in-frame clones alone and is incomplete. Of 150,000 to 200,000 clones listed, about 92% are singletons. The J gene is TRBJ2-1, the V gene TRBV4-1, with 7 bases aligning to TRBD2. The sample in question was peripheral blood, obtained 28 days after the second AZD1222 dose. This sequence originates from an adult who received the AZD1222 COVID-19 vaccine. This CDR3 reads CASSQESGGGEQFF. The CDR3 coding sequence is TGCGCCAGCAGCCAAGAGTCGGGGGGAGGTGAGCAGTTCTTC.